This entry lists 5 T cell receptor beta chains sequenced from one sample in a study of OX40 agonist ivuxolimab in advanced cancers. TCRdb's copy holds only in-frame clones and misses some; the assay was immunoSEQ multiplex PCR. This table has more than 25,000 clones, 82% appearing once. The sequencing here drew on CD4+ or CD8+ T cells sorted from blood, taken in a trial of the OX40 agonist ivuxolimab. The receptor set was obtained from an adult with an advanced solid tumor such as melanoma, head and neck, liver or kidney cancer.

The chain recombines TRBV5-1 with TRBJ2-7; 10 bases are shared with TRBD1. V was pared by 4 bases and J by 6 bases, with 4 bases of the junction left unmatched. This CDR3 region has 13 residues. In germline, CDR1 is SGHRS, CDR2 YFSETQ. The DNA for the CDR3 is TGCGCCAGCAGCGGAGGACAGGGGGGCGAGCAGTACTTC. It is translated as CASSGGQGGEQYF.

The chain couples TRBV7-2 to TRBJ2-3; D is ambiguous. This CDR3 comprises 12 residues. Germline CDR1 is SGHTA and CDR2 is FQGNSA. The V end was cut by 3 bases, the J end by 4 bases, with 5 bases between. The CDR3 DNA sequence: TGTGCCAGCAGCTTGGATGCAGATACGCAGTATTTT. Translated, it gives CASSLDADTQYF.

The chain carries TRBV6-5 and TRBJ1-1; D is possibly TRBD1 (5 bases). This CDR3 region has 14 residues. CDR1 and CDR2 from the germline V gene are MNHEY and SVGAGI. Trimming pared 2 bases from V and 5 bases from J, leaving 12 bases between. The CDR3 sequence: CASSYGQGWTEAFF. In DNA form, the CDR3 reads TGTGCCAGCAGTTACGGTCAGGGTTGGACTGAAGCTTTCTTT.

V gene TRBV6-5 combines with J gene TRBJ1-2; TRBD1 is a possible D gene (5 bases). The CDR3 contains 16 residues. Germline values: CDR1 MNHEY, CDR2 SVGAGI. Trimming shortened V by 0 bases and J by 1 base, and 12 bases separated the two germline ends. CDR3 in DNA: TGTGCCAGCAGTTACTCGGGGAAGGGGTTTAACTATGGCTACACCTTC. Translating gives CASSYSGKGFNYGYTF.

The J gene is TRBJ2-1, the V gene TRBV19; TRBD2 matches at 11 bases. The V gene end was trimmed by 7 bases and the J gene end by 6 bases; junction bases not matched to a gene: 2. The CDR3 totals 13 residues. CDR1 is LNHDA and CDR2 is SQIVND in the germline V gene (reference sequence). CDR3 bases: TGTGCCAGTAAACTAGCGGGAGTCAATGAGCAGTTCTTC. This sequence encodes CASKLAGVNEQFF.